This TCR beta chain was sequenced in a study of blood T cell repertoires in COVID-19. Overall study context: T cells, B-cell-depleted T cells, or PBMCs supplied cDNA or gDNA.

Assay used: immunoSEQ multiplex PCR; TCRdb lists only in-frame clones, some missing. The sample holds tens of thousands of clones, just over 85% seen once. J lost 4 bases, V lost 0 bases, and 9 bases had no gene match. The CDR3 spans 17 residues. From germline, CDR1 is LGHDT and CDR2 YNNKEL (reference sequence). This receptor was obtained from a human donor in a cohort sampled during active COVID-19. The sample consisted of peripheral blood. This chain joins TRBV3-1 (or the pseudogene TRBV3-2) and TRBJ2-3, with 8 bases matching TRBD2. The CDR3 here is CASSQDKTGGWADTQYF. CDR3 coding DNA: TGTGCCAGCAGCCAAGATAAAACGGGGGGGTGGGCAGATACGCAGTATTTT.